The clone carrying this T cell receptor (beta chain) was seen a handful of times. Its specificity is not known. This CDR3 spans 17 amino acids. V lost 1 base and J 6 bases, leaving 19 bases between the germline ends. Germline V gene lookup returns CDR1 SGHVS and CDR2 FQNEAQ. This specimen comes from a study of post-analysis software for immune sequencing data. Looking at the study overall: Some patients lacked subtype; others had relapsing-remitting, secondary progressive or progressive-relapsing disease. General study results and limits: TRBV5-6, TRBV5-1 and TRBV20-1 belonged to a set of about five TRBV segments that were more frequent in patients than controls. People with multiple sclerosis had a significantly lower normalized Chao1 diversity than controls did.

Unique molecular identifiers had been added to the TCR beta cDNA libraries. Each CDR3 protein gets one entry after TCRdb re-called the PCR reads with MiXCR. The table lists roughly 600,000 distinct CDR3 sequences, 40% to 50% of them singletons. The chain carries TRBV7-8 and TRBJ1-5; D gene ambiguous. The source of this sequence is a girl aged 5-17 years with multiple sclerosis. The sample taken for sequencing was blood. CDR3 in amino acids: CASSLEAGLRGAQPQHF. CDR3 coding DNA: TGTGCCAGCAGCTTAGAAGCGGGATTACGAGGTGCTCAGCCCCAGCATTTT. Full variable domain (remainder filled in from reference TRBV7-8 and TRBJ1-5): GAGVSQSPRYKVAKRGQDVALRCDPISGHVSLFWYQQALGQGPEFLTYFQNEAQLDKSGLPSDRFFAERPEGSVSTLKIQRTQQEDSAVYLCASSLEAGLRGAQPQHFGDGTRLSIL.